Below are 3 T cell receptor beta chains sequenced from a single sample in a study of HIV-infected children after antiretroviral therapy interruption. The TCR library was built from RNA with a 3' RACE protocol and unique molecular identifiers. TCRdb analysed the 3' RACE reads with MiXCR anew, one entry per CDR3 protein. The repertoire holds around 50,000 distinct CDR3 sequences, with more than 3.5% as singletons. Sample treatment: PENTA 11 planned treatment interruption arm or continuous ART arm. The material was CD45RA+ CD4+ T cells from PBMCs, pooled from several time points, obtained from a donor given antiretroviral therapy, either interrupted or continuous. Subset defined: naive CD4+ CD45RA+ CD45RO- T cells. The source is a pool of human donors with HIV.

This clonotype has a handful of counts. The rearrangement uses TRBV29-1 and TRBJ2-2; D is uncertain. V was pared by 6 bases and J by 6 bases, with 17 bases between. From germline, CDR1 is SQVTM and CDR2 ANQGSEA. The length of the CDR3 is 14 residues. CDR3 protein: CSVRTVLGAGELFF. Written as DNA, the CDR3 is TGCAGCGTCCGTACCGTATTAGGAGCCGGGGAGCTGTTTTTT.

This clonotype appeared many times. The rearrangement joins TRBV28 to TRBJ1-5; tentative D call: TRBD1 (5 bases). V lost 3 bases to trimming and J lost 4 bases, with 10 bases between them. The CDR3 length is 14 residues. Germline loops: CDR1 MDHEN, CDR2 SYDVKM. This CDR3 reads CASSLRQLNQPQHF. The DNA for the CDR3 is TGTGCCAGCAGTTTGCGACAGCTTAATCAGCCCCAGCATTTT.

At least ten counts were recorded for this clonotype. V gene TRBV19 combines with J gene TRBJ1-6; 9 bases map to TRBD1. The CDR3 is 16 amino acids. Germline V gene data show CDR1 as LNHDA and CDR2 as SQIVND (reference sequence). Trimming took 8 bases from V and 8 from J; bases not matched to a gene: 13. CDR3 coding DNA: TGTGCCAGTTCAAAAGTGGTGGGACAGGGAGATTCACCCCTCCACTTT. Translated: CASSKVVGQGDSPLHF. The complete variable domain, with remaining parts taken from reference TRBV19 and TRBJ1-6, reads DGGITQSPKYLFRKEGQNVTLSCEQNLNHDAMYWYRQDPGQGLRLIYYSQIVNDFQKGDIAEGYSVSREKKESFPLTVTSAQKNPTAFYLCASSKVVGQGDSPLHFGNGTRLTVT.